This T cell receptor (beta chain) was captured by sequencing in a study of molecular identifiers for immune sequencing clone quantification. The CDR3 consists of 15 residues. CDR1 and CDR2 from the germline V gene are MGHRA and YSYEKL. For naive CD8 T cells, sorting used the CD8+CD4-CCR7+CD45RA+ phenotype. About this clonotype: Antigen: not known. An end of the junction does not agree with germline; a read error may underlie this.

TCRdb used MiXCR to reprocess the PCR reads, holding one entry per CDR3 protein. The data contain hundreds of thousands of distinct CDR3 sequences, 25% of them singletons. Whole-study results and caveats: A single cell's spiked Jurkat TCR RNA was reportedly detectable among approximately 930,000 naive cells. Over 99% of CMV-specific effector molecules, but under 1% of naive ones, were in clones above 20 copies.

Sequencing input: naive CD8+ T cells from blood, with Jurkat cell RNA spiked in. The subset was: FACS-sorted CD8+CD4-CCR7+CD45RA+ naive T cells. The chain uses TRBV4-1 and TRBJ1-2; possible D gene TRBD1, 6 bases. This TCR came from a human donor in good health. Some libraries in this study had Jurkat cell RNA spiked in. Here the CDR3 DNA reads TGCGCCAGCAGCCAAGTGGGGGGCACTAACTATGGCTACGCCTTC. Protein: CASSQVGGTNYGYAF.